The following is a TCR beta chain sequence with its context. Antigen specificity is unknown. These data belong to a study of T-cell reconstitution after alpha-beta-depleted transplantation in children. Study-level findings and limits: Several hundred expanded graft clones reportedly were the source of alpha-beta T cells about two months after transplant. A year had passed since transplant, and T-cell counts and diversity by then came mostly from newly produced T cells. It was surviving recipient T cells and thymic progenitors that gave some patients high TCRbeta diversity at day 60.

Germline loops: CDR1 ENHRY, CDR2 SYGVKD. The CDR3 extends over 14 amino acids. V was trimmed by 10 bases and J by 0 bases, leaving 16 bases between them. Unique molecular identifiers were used in preparing the TCRbeta library. TCRdb redid the calling of the PCR reads with MiXCR, one entry per CDR3 protein. This sample has under 750,000 distinct CDR3 sequences, with about 21% found just once. The specimen was PBMCs, mostly from graft donor cells, collected 360 days after TCRalphabeta/CD19-depleted stem cell transplant. V usage is TRBV10-3 and J usage is TRBJ2-7, with a possible D match to TRBD2 (7 bases). The receptor comes from a boy in the first two years of life who had a stem cell transplant for acute myeloid leukemia, so the T cells may come from the graft donor. The DNA of the CDR3 is TGTGCCACCGGGGCGGGGGCCAGCTCCTACGAGCAGTACGTC. This sequence encodes CATGAGASSYEQYV.